The 17 T cell receptor beta chains below were found in one sample sequenced in a study of cytomegalovirus exposure and HLA in healthy donors. The PCR made use of 60 Vbeta and 13 Jbeta primers. Using immunoSEQ multiplex PCR, the repertoire was profiled, and TCRdb retains in-frame clones only, with some absent. The table lists some 60,000 clones, 65% to 90% of them singletons. Sequenced material: PBMCs. These receptors came from a female donor in good health and CMV-seronegative.

CDR3 sequence (DNA): TGTGCCAGTAGCCGGGGGGCCTACAATGAGCAGTTCTTC. This gives the protein CASSRGAYNEQFF. The gene calls are TRBV19 and TRBJ2-1; 7 bases fit TRBD2. CDR1 LNHDA and CDR2 SQIVND come from the germline V gene (reference sequence). The CDR3 has 13 residues. V shed 6 bases, J shed 2 bases, and the junction held 1 base outside the gene matches.

The CDR3 spells CASSVLASLGTGRGNEQFF. CDR3 DNA sequence: TGTGCCAGCAGCGTATTGGCTAGTTTAGGGACAGGGCGGGGCAATGAGCAGTTCTTC. The rearrangement joins TRBV9 to TRBJ2-1; 9 nucleotides agree with TRBD1. Germline CDR1 is SGDLS and CDR2 is YYNGEE. The CDR3 consists of 19 residues. With V trimmed by 1 base and J by 6 bases, 17 bases remained unmatched.

CDR3: CASSFHLNTEAFF. The DNA for the CDR3 is TGTGCCAGCAGCTTTCACTTGAACACTGAAGCTTTCTTT. The chain carries TRBV7-9 and TRBJ1-1; unclear D gene. Trimming cost V 3 bases and J 0 bases, with 5 bases left between them. The length of the CDR3 is 13 residues. The germline V gene has CDR1 SEHNR and CDR2 FQNEAQ (reference sequence).

This sequence joins TRBV29-1 and TRBJ1-1, with TRBD1 as a possible D gene (6 bases). V shed 4 bases and J shed 1 base, with 10 bases lying between them. This CDR3 is 13 amino acids long. The germline V gene has CDR1 SQVTM and CDR2 ANQGSEA. CDR3 DNA: TGCAGCGTTGTTCGGGGACAGAACACTGAAGCTTTCTTT. This translates into CSVVRGQNTEAFF.

The gene calls are TRBV4-3 and TRBJ2-1; 8 nucleotides match TRBD2. The CDR3 extends over 17 amino acids. Germline V gene sequence: CDR1 LGHNA, CDR2 YSLEER. V gave up 1 base and J gave up 2 bases; unmatched junction bases: 7. CDR3 protein: CASSQAGSGNPYNEQFF. CDR3 coding DNA: TGCGCCAGCAGCCAAGCGGGTAGCGGGAACCCCTACAATGAGCAGTTCTTC.

The chain recombines TRBV28 with TRBJ1-4; the match to TRBD1 covers 7 bases. J gave up 7 bases and V 5 bases, and 7 bases lay outside the gene matches. The CDR3 consists of 14 residues. Germline-derived CDR1 and CDR2 are MDHEN and SYDVKM. The CDR3 coding sequence is TGTGCCAGCAGTCGTCCCGGGACAGCTGAAAAACTGTTTTTT. Amino acids: CASSRPGTAEKLFF. The full variable domain, in which reference TRBV28 and TRBJ1-4 provide the parts outside the CDR3, is DVKVTQSSRYLVKRTGEKVFLECVQDMDHENMFWYRQDPGLGLRLIYFSYDVKMKEKGDIPEGYSVSREKKERFSLILESASTNQTSMYLCASSRPGTAEKLFFGSGTQLSVL.

The sample holds a few counts of this clone. The chain carries TRBV4-2 and TRBJ2-7, with a possible D match to TRBD2 (6 bases). V was trimmed by 1 base and J by 2 bases, leaving 18 bases between them. This CDR3 comprises 17 residues. Germline V gene sequence: CDR1 LGHNA, CDR2 YNFKEQ. CDR3: CASSQGGTGENPYEQYF. CDR3 DNA sequence: TGTGCCAGCAGCCAAGGGGGAACGGGAGAGAACCCCTACGAGCAGTACTTC.

A note on this clone: The germline gene is not matched at one end of the junction; a read error may be the cause. V and J are TRBV5-4 and TRBJ2-7; 7 positions agree with TRBD1. This CDR3 comprises 16 residues. The germline V gene has CDR1 SGHNT and CDR2 YYREEE (reference sequence). The CDR3: CASSSPPTGISHEQYF. In DNA, the CDR3 is TGTGCCAGCAGCTCCCCACCGACAGGGATCTCCCACGAGCAGTACTTC.

This clone was detected a few times. The V and J genes are TRBV6-7 and TRBJ2-2, with 9 positions matching TRBD2. TRBV6-7 has ORF status, its function being uncertain. The CDR3 has 15 residues. Trimming at V came to 9 bases and at J to 4 bases, leaving 9 bases not matched to a gene. The CDR3 bases are TGTGCCAGTAATGTCGGACTAGCGTGCACCGGGGAGCTGTTTTTT. Its protein product is CASNVGLACTGELFF.

This clone showed up just once. The chain joins TRBV7-2 to TRBJ2-5, with a possible D match to TRBD2 (6 bases). Looked up from germline, CDR1 is SGHTA and CDR2 is FQGNSA. This CDR3 has 16 amino acids. V lost 1 base, J lost 2 bases, and 14 bases lay in between. The CDR3, as DNA: TGTGCCAGCAGCTTAGGTTTTAGCGGACCACAAGAGACCCAGTACTTC. Its translation is CASSLGFSGPQETQYF.

The rearrangement uses TRBV27 and TRBJ2-5; 7 bases fit TRBD2. V shed 7 bases and J 7 bases; nucleotides not matched to a gene: 9. CDR1 is MNHEY, CDR2 SMNVEV, per germline (reference sequence). The CDR3 runs 13 residues. CDR3 bases: TGTGCCAGCAAAACCGGGGGGTTAGGGACCCAGTACTTC. Encoded protein: CASKTGGLGTQYF.

This chain links TRBV18 with TRBJ2-3; 7 bases fit TRBD2. Germline-derived CDR1 and CDR2 are KGHSH and LQKENI. CDR3 length: 15 amino acids. The trim removed 3 bases at V and 2 bases at J, leaving 5 bases unmatched. DNA for the CDR3: TGTGCCAGCTCACCGGGACTACCCCCCACAGATACGCAGTATTTT. Translating gives CASSPGLPPTDTQYF.

This clone was counted a single time. The chain carries TRBV2 and TRBJ2-6; D possibly corresponds to TRBD2 (5 bases). The CDR3 loop spans 15 amino acids. Germline V gene data show CDR1 as SNHLY and CDR2 as FYNNEI. V lost 6 bases, J lost 4 bases, and 13 bases lay in between. CDR3 loop: CASRDVSAGANVLTF. CDR3 nucleotide sequence: TGTGCCAGCAGGGATGTTAGCGCAGGGGCCAACGTCCTGACTTTC.

J is TRBJ1-1 and V is TRBV25-1, with D perhaps TRBD1 (5 bases). Trimming shortened V by 4 bases and J by 2 bases, and 14 bases separated the two germline ends. CDR1 is MGHDK, CDR2 SYGVNS, per germline. This CDR3 region has 15 residues. CDR3 nucleotides: TGTGCCAGCAGTGCCCTGGGGCACTTCAACACTGAAGCTTTCTTT. This sequence encodes CASSALGHFNTEAFF. The full variable domain, with the rest looked up from reference TRBV25-1 and TRBJ1-1, is EADIYQTPRYLVIGTGKKITLECSQTMGHDKMYWYQQDPGMELHLIHYSYGVNSTEKGDLSSESTVSRIRTEHFPLTLESARPSHTSQYLCASSALGHFNTEAFFGQGTRLTVV.

The V and J genes are TRBV5-1 and TRBJ2-1; the match to TRBD1 covers 9 bases. CDR3 length: 16 residues. Germline V gene data show CDR1 as SGHRS and CDR2 as YFSETQ. V was clipped by 0 bases and J by 3 bases; unmatched bases: 4. The CDR3 is CASSLARTGDYNEQFF. Here the CDR3 DNA reads TGCGCCAGCAGCTTGGCTCGGACAGGGGACTACAATGAGCAGTTCTTC.

J is TRBJ2-7 and V is TRBV27, with D perhaps matching TRBD1 (6 bases). The V gene's germline CDR1 is MNHEY and CDR2 SMNVEV (reference sequence). Between the trimmed V and J ends, which lost 5 bases and 3 bases, there was a span of 11 bases. The CDR3 totals 13 residues. CDR3 in DNA: TGTGCCAGCAGTACACCACAGGGCTACGAGCAGTACTTC. As protein: CASSTPQGYEQYF.

The chain carries TRBV18 and TRBJ1-5; D is possibly TRBD1 (6 bases). CDR3 length: 14 residues. CDR1 is KGHSH, CDR2 LQKENI, per germline. Trimming shortened V by 5 bases and J by 7 bases, and 15 bases separated the two germline ends. In nucleotides, the CDR3 is TGTGCCAGCTCATCAAACCGGGACAAACAGCCCCAGCATTTT. Translation: CASSSNRDKQPQHF.